This TCR beta chain was sequenced in a study of T cells after yellow fever vaccination. The study's findings and limits: Compared with primary, the secondary response was weaker and peaked at day 5, not 15. The booster response re-showed most primary clones: approximately 95% CD4, approximately 85% CD8.

The CDR3 consists of 15 residues. V was clipped by 2 bases and J by 0 bases, with 8 bases between them. The V gene's germline CDR1 is MDHEN and CDR2 SYDVKM. Only a few counts were recorded for this clonotype. The antigen is unknown. 5'RACE template switching generated TCR cDNA, adding a universal primer site and UMIs. TCRdb reanalysed the 5' RACE reads using MiXCR and keeps one entry per CDR3 protein. In the table there are a few hundred thousand distinct CDR3 sequences, about 7% of which are singletons. The sequenced sample was CD4+ T cells sorted from PBMCs, obtained on the day of the yellow fever booster vaccination. The chain has TRBV28 and TRBJ2-4; D unresolved. This clonotype was sampled from a man aged 25-45 years who received the YFV17D yellow fever vaccine. The DNA for the CDR3 is TGTGCCAGCAGTTTAGAGTCGTTAGCCAAAAACATTCAGTACTTC. Amino acid sequence: CASSLESLAKNIQYF.